The 22 T cell receptor beta chains given below trace back to one sample, sequenced in a study of PD-1 blockade in classical Hodgkin lymphoma. Repertoires were generated with immunoSEQ multiplex PCR, while TCRdb's copy carries only in-frame clones and drops some. The sample records fewer than 95,000 clones, about 83% being singletons. Time point: cycle 4 day 1 (C4D1), after more than five weeks of nivolumab. After autologous stem cell transplantation all patients relapsed, and prior brentuximab vedotin exposure differed between cohorts. The sample consisted of peripheral blood mononuclear cells (PBMCs), taken before the fourth cycle of nivolumab. Receptors were obtained from a human donor with classical Hodgkin lymphoma.

This clone was detected only once. This rearrangement joins TRBV4-2 to TRBJ2-5; no firm D call. Germline loops: CDR1 LGHNA, CDR2 YNFKEQ. The CDR3 is 14 amino acids. V shed 0 bases and J shed 3 bases, with 8 bases lying between them. The CDR3 DNA sequence: TGTGCCAGCAGCCAAGATCGTGGGGAAGAGACCCAGTACTTC. Translating it yields CASSQDRGEETQYF.

CDR3 sequence: CASSSGSTYGYTF. CDR3 DNA sequence: TGTGCCAGCAGTTCTGGATCTACCTATGGCTACACCTTC. The chain is built from TRBV7-2 and TRBJ1-2; no clear D gene. Trimming pared 6 bases from V and 4 bases from J, leaving 12 bases between. Germline CDR1 and CDR2: SGHTA and FQGNSA. This CDR3 is 13 amino acids long.

The chain is built from TRBV5-1 and TRBJ2-7; perhaps TRBD2 as D (5 bases). The CDR3 length is 17 residues. Germline CDR1 is SGHRS and CDR2 is YFSETQ. Trimming cost V 0 bases and J 0 bases, with 16 bases left between them. In nucleotides, the CDR3 is TGCGCCAGCAGCTTGGCCCTAGGGCAGGACTTCTCCTACGAGCAGTACTTC. Its protein product is CASSLALGQDFSYEQYF.

The rearrangement uses TRBV15 and TRBJ2-7; 13 bases align to TRBD2. This CDR3 region has 13 residues. CDR1 is LNHNV, CDR2 YYDKDF, per germline (reference sequence). The V segment lost 6 bases and the J segment 4 bases; nucleotides outside the gene matches: 0. The CDR3: CATRTSGGYEQYF. CDR3 nucleotide sequence: TGTGCCACCAGGACTAGCGGGGGGTACGAGCAGTACTTC.

This clone was detected once. The rearrangement links TRBV18 to TRBJ2-6; D remains ambiguous. Trimming removed 2 bases at V and 0 bases at J, with 5 bases between. Germline V gene data show CDR1 as KGHSH and CDR2 as LQKENI. The CDR3 has 15 residues. This chain's CDR3 is CASSPGISGANVLTF. CDR3 in DNA: TGTGCCAGCTCACCAGGGATCTCTGGGGCCAACGTCCTGACTTTC.

The chain combines TRBV28 with TRBJ2-7; D may be TRBD1 (5 bases). Germline V lookup: CDR1 MDHEN, CDR2 SYDVKM. Trimming removed 6 bases at V and 5 bases at J, with 20 bases between. This CDR3 is 15 amino acids long. The chain's CDR3 is CASSQPQGRVHEQYF. The DNA for the CDR3 is TGTGCCAGCAGCCAACCCCAGGGTCGTGTCCACGAGCAGTACTTC.

The chain employs TRBV18 and TRBJ1-1, with a tentative D call TRBD1 (5 bases). Germline assignment: CDR1 KGHSH and CDR2 LQKENI. The germline V and J ends were trimmed by 0 bases and 6 bases, with 11 bases remaining between them. This CDR3 contains 14 residues. The CDR3 DNA reads TGTGCCAGCTCACCACCAGGTGGGGCCGCTGAAGCTTTCTTT. Translated: CASSPPGGAAEAFF. Filled out from reference TRBV18 and TRBJ1-1, the complete variable domain reads NAGVMQNPRHLVRRRGQEARLRCSPMKGHSHVYWYRQLPEEGLKFMVYLQKENIIDESGMPKERFSAEFPKEGPSILRIQQVVRGDSAAYFCASSPPGGAAEAFFGQGTRLTVV.

V and J are TRBV10-3 and TRBJ2-5; a possible D gene is TRBD1 (6 bases). Trimming pared 2 bases from V and 5 bases from J, leaving 12 bases between. The CDR3 totals 14 residues. CDR1 and CDR2 from the germline V gene are ENHRY and SYGVKD. The CDR3 DNA sequence: TGTGCCATCAGTGAGCGGACAGCTCGCGAGACCCAGTACTTC. Translation: CAISERTARETQYF.

This clone was picked up a small number of times. CDR3 residues: CASTPGGGASYEQYF. In DNA, the CDR3 is TGTGCCAGTACCCCTGGTGGGGGTGCTTCCTACGAGCAGTACTTC. The chain has TRBV19 and TRBJ2-7, with D perhaps assigned TRBD1 or TRBD2 (5 bases each). This CDR3 comprises 15 residues. Trimming cost V 7 bases and J 1 base, with 17 bases left between them. Germline lookup yields CDR1 LNHDA and CDR2 SQIVND (reference sequence). Looking up the rest from reference TRBV19 and TRBJ2-7 gives the full variable domain: DGGITQSPKYLFRKEGQNVTLSCEQNLNHDAMYWYRQDPGQGLRLIYYSQIVNDFQKGDIAEGYSVSREKKESFPLTVTSAQKNPTAFYLCASTPGGGASYEQYFGPGTRLTVT.

The CDR3 coding sequence is TGTGCCAGCAGCACTCCCGCACGTGGGACGACCGAGACCCAGTACTTC. Translated: CASSTPARGTTETQYF. The rearrangement uses TRBV7-2 and TRBJ2-5, with D perhaps matching TRBD1 or TRBD2 (5 bases each). The CDR3 contains 16 residues. CDR1 SGHTA and CDR2 FQGNSA come from the germline V gene. Trimming stripped 5 bases from V and 5 bases from J, with 21 bases between.

There are a few counts of this clone. This sample includes further DNA sequences coding for the same CDR3. V and J are TRBV30 and TRBJ1-2, with D unresolved. V lost 0 bases and J lost 5, with 4 bases in between. Germline V gene lookup returns CDR1 GTSNPN and CDR2 SVGIG (reference sequence). This CDR3 comprises 11 residues. CDR3 sequence: CAWSVGYGYTF. For the CDR3, the DNA is TGTGCCTGGAGTGTAGGGTATGGCTACACCTTC.

The rearrangement uses TRBV5-4 and TRBJ2-7; 14 nucleotides align to TRBD2. J lost 5 bases, V lost 2 bases, and 6 bases had no gene match. The germline V gene has CDR1 SGHNT and CDR2 YYREEE (reference sequence). The CDR3 consists of 16 residues. CDR3 residues: CASSLGTSGRINEQYF. The CDR3 nucleotides are TGTGCCAGCAGCTTAGGGACTAGCGGGAGAATCAACGAGCAGTACTTC.

Concerning this clone: The junction differs from germline at one of its ends, possibly a read error. Here the CDR3 DNA reads TGTGCTAGCGGTTTAGGAGCGGGAGGGAACACCGGGGAGCTGTTTTTT. Its protein is CASGLGAGGNTGELFF. V is TRBV12-5 and J is TRBJ2-2, with 9 bases lining up with TRBD2. CDR3 length: 16 amino acids. From germline, CDR1 is LGHNT and CDR2 FRNRAP.

The J gene is TRBJ2-3, the V gene TRBV2; possibly TRBD2 for D (6 bases). This CDR3 region has 15 residues. CDR1 is SNHLY and CDR2 is FYNNEI in the germline V gene. Trimming left V 6 bases short and J 0 bases short, with 13 bases between. CDR3 residues: CASSNSGLSTDTQYF. CDR3 DNA: TGTGCCAGCAGCAACTCGGGACTCAGCACAGATACGCAGTATTTT.

This sequence joins TRBV5-1 and TRBJ2-7, with 7 nucleotides matching TRBD2. The CDR3 has 14 residues. The J segment lost 6 bases and the V segment lost 4 bases, leaving 10 bases of the junction unmatched. The germline CDR1 and CDR2 sequences are SGHRS and YFSETQ. The CDR3 sequence is CASSPRGVRLEQYF. Here the CDR3 DNA reads TGCGCCAGCAGCCCCCGGGGGGTCCGGCTCGAGCAGTACTTC.

The chain joins TRBV20-1 to TRBJ2-3; D call uncertain. Germline CDR1 and CDR2: DFQATT and SNEGSKA (reference sequence). There are 10 residues in the CDR3. The V gene lost 3 bases and the J gene lost 6 bases, with 4 bases spanning the gap. The CDR3 nucleotides read TGCAGTGCTAGTGCTGATACGCAGTATTTT. This translates into CSASADTQYF.

This chain links TRBV19 with TRBJ2-5; D may correspond to TRBD1 or TRBD2 (6 bases each). Trimming shortened V by 6 bases and J by 5 bases, and 19 bases separated the two germline ends. The germline CDR1 and CDR2 sequences are LNHDA and SQIVND (reference sequence). The CDR3 consists of 15 residues. The CDR3 bases are TGTGCCAGTAGCCTTTCCAGGGGCGCGGGGGAGACCCAGTACTTC. Translation: CASSLSRGAGETQYF.

V and J are TRBV6-1 and TRBJ1-2; TRBD1 is a possible D gene (5 bases). This CDR3 region has 15 residues. The V end was cut by 3 bases, the J end by 2 bases, with 13 bases between. Germline CDR1 MNHNS, CDR2 SASEGT. The CDR3 bases are TGTGCCAGCAGTGATGGGGGATTAGGGAACTATGGCTACACCTTC. Its translation: CASSDGGLGNYGYTF.

This chain links TRBV19 with TRBJ1-1, with D hard to call. The germline CDR1 and CDR2 sequences are LNHDA and SQIVND (reference sequence). Trimming pared 5 bases from V and 6 bases from J, leaving 16 bases between. The CDR3 consists of 14 residues. CDR3 nucleotide sequence: TGTGCCAGTAGTCTCCATCTTCGAGGTGCTGAAGCTTTCTTT. This gives the protein CASSLHLRGAEAFF.

CDR3 DNA: TGTGCCAGCAGCAGGGGGGGGTTTTCGACTGGCTACACCTTC. Protein product: CASSRGGFSTGYTF. The chain recombines TRBV28 with TRBJ1-2; 7 bases map to TRBD1. The V segment lost 6 bases and the J segment 7 bases; nucleotides outside the gene matches: 11. In germline, CDR1 is MDHEN, CDR2 SYDVKM. The CDR3 runs to 14 residues.

V gene TRBV7-2 combines with J gene TRBJ2-7, with D possibly TRBD2 on 5 matching bases. With 4 bases removed from V and 6 bases from J, the gap between germline ends came to 16 bases. CDR1 is SGHTA, CDR2 FQGNSA, per germline. The CDR3 is 14 amino acids. The CDR3 protein is CASSSSPGWGEQYF. DNA for the CDR3: TGTGCCAGCAGCTCCTCCCCGGGGTGGGGCGAGCAGTACTTC.

CDR3 sequence (DNA): TGTGCCAGCAGTTTAGGGCCAGCGCGCAATCAGCCCCAGCATTTT. Its protein product is CASSLGPARNQPQHF. The chain carries TRBV27 and TRBJ1-5; no clear D gene. The length of the CDR3 is 15 residues. The ends were cut back, 2 bases at V and 2 bases at J, with 10 bases in the middle. The germline V gene has CDR1 MNHEY and CDR2 SMNVEV (reference sequence).